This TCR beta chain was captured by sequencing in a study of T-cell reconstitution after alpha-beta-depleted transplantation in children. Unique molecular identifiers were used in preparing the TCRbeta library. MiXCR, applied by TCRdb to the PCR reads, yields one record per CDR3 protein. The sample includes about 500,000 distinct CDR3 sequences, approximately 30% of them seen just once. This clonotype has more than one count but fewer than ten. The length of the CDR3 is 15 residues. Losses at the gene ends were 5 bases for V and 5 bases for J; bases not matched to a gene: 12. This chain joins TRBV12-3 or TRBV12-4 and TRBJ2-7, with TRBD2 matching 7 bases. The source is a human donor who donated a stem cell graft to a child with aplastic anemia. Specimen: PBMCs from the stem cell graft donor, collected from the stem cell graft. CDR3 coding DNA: TGTGCCAGCAGTCCGAGGAGCGGACTAGTCAACGAGCAGTACTTC. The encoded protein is CASSPRSGLVNEQYF.